This T cell receptor (beta chain) stems from a study of response to subunit inactivated influenza vaccine. Study-level points and caveats: That few new T cells are recruited by each seasonal influenza vaccination was the authors' suggestion.

Comment on this clonotype: Antigen specificity is unknown.

The CDR3 is made up of 15 amino acids. The germline gives CDR1 SGHRS, CDR2 YFSETQ. V dropped 0 bases and J dropped 8 bases, with 15 bases sitting between them. TCRdb fed the RT-PCR reads into MiXCR, producing one record per CDR3 protein. Among about half a million distinct CDR3 sequences listed, 10% to 11% were seen once. This TCR derives from a middle-aged man who received an inactivated influenza vaccine. This specimen consisted of PBMCs from blood, obtained 35 to 45 days after vaccination. The chain combines TRBV5-1 with TRBJ2-1; D not resolved. The CDR3 DNA is TGCGCCAGCAGCTTGGGAGCGCGGACCCCCCATGAGCAGTTCTTC. It codes for CASSLGARTPHEQFF.